The 7 T cell receptor beta chains given below trace back to one sample, sequenced in a study of cytomegalovirus exposure and HLA in healthy donors. A multiplex PCR was run with 60 Vbeta primers and 13 Jbeta primers. Generated by immunoSEQ multiplex PCR, the TCRdb table keeps only in-frame clones and is missing some. The sample has about 190,000 clones; over 70% are singletons. The material sequenced was PBMCs. These TCRs come from a woman aged 25-40 years in good health and CMV-seronegative.

The chain has TRBV15 and TRBJ1-4; 8 positions match TRBD1. CDR1 and CDR2 (germline): LNHNV, YYDKDF (reference sequence). J lost 7 bases, V lost 1 base, and 5 bases had no gene match. The CDR3 consists of 15 residues. CDR3 protein: CATSRVNRGSEKLFF. The CDR3 nucleotides are TGTGCCACCAGCAGAGTCAACAGGGGGAGTGAAAAACTGTTTTTT. The entire variable domain, with the rest obtained from reference TRBV15 and TRBJ1-4, is as follows: DAMVIQNPRYQVTQFGKPVTLSCSQTLNHNVMYWYQQKSSQAPKLLFHYYDKDFNNEADTPDNFQSRRPNTSFCFLDIRSPGLGDTAMYLCATSRVNRGSEKLFFGSGTQLSVL.

The CDR3 bases are TGCGCCAATCGGACAGGTTGCTACGAGCAGTACTTC. Amino acids: CANRTGCYEQYF. The chain joins TRBV10-1 to TRBJ2-7; 7 bases agree with TRBD1. CDR3 length: 12 residues. The junction had 6 bases not matched to a gene; V was cut back by 10 bases and J by 3 bases. Per germline, CDR1 WNHNN and CDR2 SYGVQD (reference sequence).

V usage is TRBV7-2 and J usage is TRBJ2-3, with 7 bases lining up with TRBD2. V lost 10 bases, J lost 0 bases, and 7 bases stayed unmatched. Germline CDR1 reads SGHTA; CDR2 reads FQGNSA. The CDR3 contains 14 residues. The CDR3, as DNA: TGTGCCACACGCGGGGGACCTAGCACAGATACGCAGTATTTT. Protein: CATRGGPSTDTQYF.

This clone was observed a handful of times. One end of the junction does not line up with germline, which may come from a read error. The CDR3 bases are TGTGCTAGCAGCTCAAACATCCAAGAGACCCAGTACTTC. The encoded protein is CASSSNIQETQYF. V is TRBV7-7 and J is TRBJ2-5; no clear D gene. Germline V gene lookup returns CDR1 SSHAT and CDR2 FNYEAQ (reference sequence). The length of the CDR3 is 13 residues.

This rearrangement joins TRBV25-1 to TRBJ2-3; 7 positions agree with TRBD1. V lost 3 bases, J lost 1 base, and 13 bases stayed unmatched. Germline CDR1 reads MGHDK; CDR2 reads SYGVNS. The CDR3 consists of 18 residues. The DNA of the CDR3 is TGTGCCAGCAGTGAGCCCCAACCCCAAACAGGGGGCACAGATACGCAGTATTTT. It codes for CASSEPQPQTGGTDTQYF.

The CDR3 DNA reads as TGTGCCAGCAGCGTAGAAGCGGGGGTCCAAGAGACCCAGTACTTC. This encodes CASSVEAGVQETQYF. The gene calls are TRBV9 and TRBJ2-5, with 8 bases matching TRBD2. CDR3 length: 15 residues. V shed 0 bases, J shed 1 base, and the junction held 2 bases outside the gene matches. CDR1 is SGDLS, CDR2 YYNGEE, per germline. Drawing the rest from reference TRBV9 and TRBJ2-5, the complete variable domain is DSGVTQTPKHLITATGQRVTLRCSPRSGDLSVYWYQQSLDQGLQFLIQYYNGEERAKGNILERFSAQQFPDLHSELNLSSLELGDSALYFCASSVEAGVQETQYFGPGTRLLVL.

This clone was seen once. The V gene is TRBV28, the J gene TRBJ2-7, with 7 nucleotides matching TRBD2. This CDR3 has 15 residues. V shed 2 bases and J 7 bases; nucleotides not matched to a gene: 11. Germline-derived CDR1 and CDR2 are MDHEN and SYDVKM. The CDR3 protein is CASSLIGRLPLEQYF. CDR3 bases: TGTGCCAGCAGTTTAATCGGGAGGCTCCCTTTAGAGCAGTACTTC.